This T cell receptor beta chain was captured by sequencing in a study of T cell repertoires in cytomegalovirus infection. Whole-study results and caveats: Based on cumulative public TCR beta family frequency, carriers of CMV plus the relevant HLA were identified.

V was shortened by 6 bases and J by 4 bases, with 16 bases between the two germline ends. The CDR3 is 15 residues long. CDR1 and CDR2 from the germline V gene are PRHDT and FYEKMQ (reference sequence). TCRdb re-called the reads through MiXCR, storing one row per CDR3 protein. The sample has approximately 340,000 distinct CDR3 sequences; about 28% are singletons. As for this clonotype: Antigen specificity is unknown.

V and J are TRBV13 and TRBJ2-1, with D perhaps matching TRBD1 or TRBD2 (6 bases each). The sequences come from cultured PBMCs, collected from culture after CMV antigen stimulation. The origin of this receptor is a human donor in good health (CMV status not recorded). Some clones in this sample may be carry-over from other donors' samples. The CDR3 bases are TGTGCCAGCAGGGTGGGGGGCCGGGCTTACAATGAGCAGTTCTTC. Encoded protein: CASRVGGRAYNEQFF.